These T cell receptor beta chains were read from a single sample in a study of T cells after yellow fever vaccination. TCRdb passed the 5' RACE reads through MiXCR, listing each CDR3 protein once. Seen here are about 340,000 distinct CDR3 sequences, 8% to 10% observed once, and the top ten hold approximately 18%. Sequencing used PBMCs, obtained on the day of the first yellow fever vaccination. The source of these receptors is a young man who received the YFV17D yellow fever vaccine. CDR3s include the opening cysteine and the closing phenylalanine or tryptophan. A D gene is named only where the DNA matches it firmly. Rows give clone size only sometimes, using once, few, many, or a class for an expanded clone.

size,J,D,V,DNA,CDR3
few,TRBJ2-2,-,TRBV20-1,TGCAGTGTTTTGGACGGACGCAACACCGGGGAGCTGTTTTTT,CSVLDGRNTGELFF
-,TRBJ2-1,-,TRBV24-1,TGTGCCACCAGACACTACAATGAGCAGTTCTTC,CATRHYNEQFF
many,TRBJ2-3,TRBD2,TRBV20-1,TGCAGTGCTAGTAGCGGGGGGCATACGCAGTATTTT,CSASSGGHTQYF
-,TRBJ2-7,TRBD2,TRBV12-3/TRBV12-4,TGTGCCAGCAGTAAAGCGGGGGCCTACGAGCAGTACTTC,CASSKAGAYEQYF
few,TRBJ2-1,TRBD1,TRBV7-2,TGTGCCAGCAGCTTCCCCGGGGACAGGGTACCCGATGAGCAGTTCTTC,CASSFPGDRVPDEQFF
-,TRBJ2-5,TRBD2,TRBV6-1,TGTGCCAGCAGGCCCGGGACTAGCGGGGGGACGGACTTC,CASRPGTSGGTDF
-,TRBJ2-7,-,TRBV12-3/TRBV12-4,TGTGCCAGCAGCTACCGGGTGGGGGAATCAAAGTACTTC,CASSYRVGESKYF
-,TRBJ1-6,-,TRBV4-2,TGTGCCAGCAGCCAAGAACTGTATAATTCACCCCTCCACTTT,CASSQELYNSPLHF
-,TRBJ2-7,TRBD2,TRBV7-2,TGTGCCAGCAGCGCCCCTAGCGGGGTCTCCTACGAGCAGTACTTC,CASSAPSGVSYEQYF
few,TRBJ1-1,-,TRBV20-1,TGCAGTGCTAGAAGCAACCTCGGAGGGGCCAGTGAAGCTTTCTTT,CSARSNLGGASEAFF
-,TRBJ1-1,TRBD1,TRBV7-9,TGTGCCAGCAACCCGAGGACAGGGGTCTACACTGAAGCTTTCTTT,CASNPRTGVYTEAFF
-,TRBJ1-6,-,TRBV20-1,TGCAGTCCTGTGACTGCGAGCTCCTATAATTCACCCCTCCACTTT,CSPVTASSYNSPLHF
-,TRBJ2-3,-,TRBV7-2,TGTGCCAGCAGCGGTCGACAATCTAGTAGCACAGATACGCAGTATTTT,CASSGRQSSSTDTQYF
few,TRBJ2-1,-,TRBV5-6,TGTGCCAGCAGCCTACAGGGAATGGAGTTCTTC,CASSLQGMEFF
-,TRBJ2-6,-,TRBV4-3,TGCGCCAGCAGCCAAGTTACGGGGTCTGGGGCCAACGTCCTGACTTTC,CASSQVTGSGANVLTF
-,TRBJ2-1,-,TRBV6-5,TGTGCCAGCAGTTACATCGGGAGCACCTACAATGAGCAGTTCTTC,CASSYIGSTYNEQFF
few,TRBJ2-3,-,TRBV2,TGTGCCAGCCGGGCGAGTGGCACAGATACGCAGTATTTT,CASRASGTDTQYF
-,TRBJ1-3,-,TRBV25-1,TGTGCCAGCAGTGACCCAGGGCTAGTTGGAAACACCATATATTTT,CASSDPGLVGNTIYF
many,TRBJ2-3,-,TRBV5-1,TGTGCCAGCAGCTTGGAAGGGGCAGATACGCAGTATTTT,CASSLEGADTQYF
many,TRBJ1-2,-,TRBV20-1,TGCAGTGCTGCAGGGAGAAACTATGGCTACACCTTC,CSAAGRNYGYTF
-,TRBJ2-7,-,TRBV2,TGTGCCAGCGAGGGGGGGGTCGAACCCTACGAGCAGTACTTC,CASEGGVEPYEQYF
many,TRBJ1-2,TRBD1,TRBV7-2,TGTGCCAGCAGCTCTTACCTAGGGGGCCCTAACTATGGCTACACCTTC,CASSSYLGGPNYGYTF
many,TRBJ1-3,-,TRBV12-3/TRBV12-4,TGTGCCAGTTCTAGGGAATGGAGCGGAAACACCATATATTTT,CASSREWSGNTIYF
many,TRBJ1-5,TRBD1,TRBV6-1,TGTGCCAGCAGTCTGCGACAGGGGGGGCAGCCCCAGCATTTT,CASSLRQGGQPQHF
few,TRBJ2-2,TRBD1,TRBV29-1,TGCAGCATAGGGACAGGGGTGCCCGGGGAGCTGTTTTTT,CSIGTGVPGELFF
-,TRBJ1-1,TRBD1,TRBV11-2,TGTGCCAGCAGCACACGGGGGACAGAGAACACTGAAGCTTTCTTT,CASSTRGTENTEAFF
-,TRBJ2-1,-,TRBV7-2,TGTGCCAGCAGCAACCGGGCCCACAATGAGCAGTTCTTC,CASSNRAHNEQFF
-,TRBJ1-5,-,TRBV7-9,TGTGCCAGCAGCTCGGACCGAGAGCCCTTCAGCAATCAGCCCCAGCATTTT,CASSSDREPFSNQPQHF
many,TRBJ2-1,-,TRBV9,TGTGCCAGCAGCGTAGGAGGGGGACCCTACAATGAGCAGTTCTTC,CASSVGGGPYNEQFF
-,TRBJ2-1,TRBD2,TRBV30,TGTGCCTGGAGTCGGAGCGGGGGTCCCCTCAATGAGCAGTTCTTC,CAWSRSGGPLNEQFF
few,TRBJ2-3,-,TRBV7-8,TGTGCCGCGGCAACAGGGTCGGATACGCAGTATTTT,CAAATGSDTQYF
many,TRBJ1-1,-,TRBV4-1,TGCGCCAGCAGCCAAGGCTGGATGACTGCGAACACTGAAGCTTTCTTT,CASSQGWMTANTEAFF
-,TRBJ2-5,-,TRBV28,TGTGCCAGCAGCCCAACAGGGAACATTAGGGAGACCCAGTACTTC,CASSPTGNIRETQYF
few,TRBJ2-5,TRBD2,TRBV5-1,TGCGCCAGCAGCTTGGGCCCTAGCGGCCTACAAGAGACCCAGTACTTC,CASSLGPSGLQETQYF
many,TRBJ2-2,TRBD1,TRBV7-2,TGTGCCAGCAGCCTCCGGCAGGGGGCGGGCACCGGGGAGCTGTTTTTT,CASSLRQGAGTGELFF
few,TRBJ2-1,TRBD2,TRBV25-1,TGTGCCAGCATCCACGCGGGGGGGCTTGGCAATGAGCAGTTCTTC,CASIHAGGLGNEQFF
-,TRBJ2-7,-,TRBV11-3,TGTGCCAGCAACCGGATGACATCCTACGAGCAGTACTTC,CASNRMTSYEQYF
few,TRBJ1-5,TRBD1,TRBV12-3/TRBV12-4,TGTGCCAGCAGTGGAGACAGGGGATGGGGCCAGCCCCAGCATTTT,CASSGDRGWGQPQHF
-,TRBJ2-5,-,TRBV11-2,TGTGCCAGCAGGGTTGGGACGGACAGACAAGAGACCCAGTACTTC,CASRVGTDRQETQYF
few,TRBJ2-1,-,TRBV7-2,TGTGCCAGCAGCCCTCGGTTAGAGGGTGAGCAGTTCTTC,CASSPRLEGEQFF
few,TRBJ1-1,-,TRBV7-9,TGTGCCAGCAGCACTCAGGGATATAGGAACACTGAAGCTTTCTTT,CASSTQGYRNTEAFF
few,TRBJ1-5,-,TRBV6-1,TGTGCCAGCAGTGAAGGAGAAGGGTGGGACAATCAGCCCCAGCATTTT,CASSEGEGWDNQPQHF
many,TRBJ2-1,TRBD1,TRBV20-1,TGCAGCTTTATTCCCGGGACAGGGAATGAGCAGTTCTTC,CSFIPGTGNEQFF